This T cell receptor beta chain was recovered during a study of T-cell memory formation after mild COVID-19 (dated by TCRdb to the early 2020s). The study in broad terms: TCR sequence clusters from the two donors were largely donor specific. In a couple of donors, T-cell clones that expanded and contracted after mild COVID-19 were tracked by sequencing TCRalpha and TCRbeta repertoires over time. Two young, previously healthy adult volunteers made up the cohort, one male and one female.

The run used an Illumina NovaSeq 6000. TCRalpha and TCRbeta cDNA libraries were constructed by 5'RACE with constant-segment primers, with sample barcodes and unique molecular identifiers being introduced. RNA was extracted from every sample with Trizol reagent. The libraries were amplified in two PCR steps, and the second step added a second sample barcode and Illumina TruSeq adapters. Sequencing of the libraries was done on an Illumina NovaSeq, producing 2 x 150 bp paired-end reads. As for the original processing: With migec v1.2.7, reads were demultiplexed and then collapsed into UMI-guided consensus sequences. With mixcr v2.1.11, UMI consensuses were aligned to TRA and TRB V and J templates and assembled into clonotypes. A clonotype was counted as expanded or contracted only when both edgeR and NoisET called the clonotype significant, with the noise models trained on biological replicates. For edgeR calls, a false discovery rate-adjusted p below 0.01 and a log2 fold-change threshold of 1 were applied. PCA with hierarchical clustering of max-normalized trajectories of the 1000 most abundant clonotypes was used as exploratory dynamics analysis. Each responding clone was given a CD4 or CD8 phenotype based on the CD4+ and CD8+ repertoires, which had been sequenced separately. Clones were called with MiXCR by TCRdb after fastp trimmed the public reads at Q25, and only in-frame beta chains were retained. CDR3 protein sequences are deduplicated, and each keeps its most common genes and DNA. The V and J calls reflect TCRdb's pipeline rather than the authors' work. The table for this sample lists about 600,000 distinct CDR3 sequences; roughly 22% of them were counted only once. Of the sample, about 8.2% is held by the ten largest clones.

Ficoll-Paque density gradient centrifugation was used to isolate PBMCs. CDR3 length: 15 amino acids, cysteine to phenylalanine. CDR3 DNA is the only sequence kept; it has 45 bases, read in frame from the first base. Unmatched junction bases come to 7, with V trimmed by 6 bases and J by 1 base. CDR1 MGHDK and CDR2 SYGVNS are derived from the germline V gene. Points on this clonotype: No antigen is known for it. The sample holds no much larger clone one base away, and base qualities are not on file.

The full study reports these points: Some responding clones were detected in pre-infection memory, which suggested that pre-existing cross-reactive memory T cells had joined the SARS-CoV-2 response. Only a couple of mild cases were covered in the study, and larger cohorts including severe cases with pre-infection samples were considered necessary. Whether the second-wave clones peaking on day 37 were SARS-CoV-2 specific was not confirmed. Contracting CD4+ clones were located mainly in the CM and EM memory subsets, whereas CD8+ clones were found to be enriched in EMRA. From day 15 to 85, contracting clones showed balanced CD4/CD8 phenotypes, whereas a second wave of clones that expanded from day 15 to 37 leaned towards CD4+.

This TCR came from an adult woman who had mild COVID-19 (a few samples of this study predate the infection). The sample titles of this study are shuffled in the database, so cell type and time point are left out; the donor was told from shared clones. What was sequenced was PBMCs or a T cell subset sorted from them (not recorded which). This chain joins TRBV25-1 to TRBJ2-3, with TRBD1 identical over 7 junction bases. CDR3 loop: CASSRPQGGTDTQYF. The DNA reads as follows: TGTGCCAGCAGCAGACCCCAGGGGGGCACAGATACGCAGTATTTT.